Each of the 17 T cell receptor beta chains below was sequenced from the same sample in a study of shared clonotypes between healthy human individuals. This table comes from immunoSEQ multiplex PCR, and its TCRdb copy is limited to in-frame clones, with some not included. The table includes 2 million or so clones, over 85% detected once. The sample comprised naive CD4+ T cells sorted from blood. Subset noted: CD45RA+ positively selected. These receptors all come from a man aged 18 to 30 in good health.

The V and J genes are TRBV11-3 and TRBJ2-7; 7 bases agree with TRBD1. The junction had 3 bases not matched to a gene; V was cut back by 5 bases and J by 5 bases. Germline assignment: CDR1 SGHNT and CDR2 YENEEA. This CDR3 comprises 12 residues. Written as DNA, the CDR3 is TGTGCCAGCAGCCCTGGGACAGACGAGCAGTACTTC. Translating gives CASSPGTDEQYF.

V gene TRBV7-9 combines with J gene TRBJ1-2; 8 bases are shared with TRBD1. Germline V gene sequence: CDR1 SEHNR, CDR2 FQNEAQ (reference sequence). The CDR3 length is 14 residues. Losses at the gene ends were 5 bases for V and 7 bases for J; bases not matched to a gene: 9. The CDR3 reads CASSPIGQGGGYTF. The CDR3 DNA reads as TGTGCCAGCAGCCCGATCGGACAGGGAGGTGGCTACACCTTC. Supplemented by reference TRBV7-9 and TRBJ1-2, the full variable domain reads DTGVSQNPRHKITKRGQNVTFRCDPISEHNRLYWYRQTLGQGPEFLTYFQNEAQLEKSRLLSDRFSAERPKGSFSTLEIQRTEQGDSAMYLCASSPIGQGGGYTFGSGTRLTVV.

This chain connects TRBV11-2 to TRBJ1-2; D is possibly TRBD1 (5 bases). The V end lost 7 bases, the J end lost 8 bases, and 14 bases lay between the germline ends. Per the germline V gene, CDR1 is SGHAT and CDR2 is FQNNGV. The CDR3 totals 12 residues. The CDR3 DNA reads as TGTGCCAGCAACGGAGGGGCTGGAGGCTACACCTTC. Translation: CASNGGAGGYTF. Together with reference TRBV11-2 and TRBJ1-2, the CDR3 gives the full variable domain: EAGVAQSPRYKIIEKRQSVAFWCNPISGHATLYWYQQILGQGPKLLIQFQNNGVVDDSQLPKDRFSAERLKGVDSTLKIQPAKLEDSAVYLCASNGGAGGYTFGSGTRLTVV.

The CDR3, as DNA: TGTGCCAGCAGCGCCGGACAGGGGGCACTGGGCACTGAAGCTTTCTTT. It encodes CASSAGQGALGTEAFF. The chain is built from TRBV9 and TRBJ1-1; 11 bases agree with TRBD1. The germline CDR1 and CDR2 sequences are SGDLS and YYNGEE. This CDR3 spans 16 amino acids. V shed 3 bases and J 4 bases; nucleotides not matched to a gene: 8.

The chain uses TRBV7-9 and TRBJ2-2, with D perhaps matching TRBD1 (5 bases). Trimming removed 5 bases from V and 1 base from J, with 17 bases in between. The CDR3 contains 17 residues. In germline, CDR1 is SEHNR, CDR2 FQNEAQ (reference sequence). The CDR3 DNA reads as TGTGCCAGCAGCCCCAGGACATGGGGAAGGAACACCGGGGAGCTGTTTTTT. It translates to CASSPRTWGRNTGELFF.

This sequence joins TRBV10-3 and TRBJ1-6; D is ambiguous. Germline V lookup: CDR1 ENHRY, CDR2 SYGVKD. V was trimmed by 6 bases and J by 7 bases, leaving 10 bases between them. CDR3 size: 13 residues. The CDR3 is CAIRGDRNSPLHF. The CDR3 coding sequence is TGTGCCATCAGGGGCGATCGCAATTCACCCCTCCACTTT.

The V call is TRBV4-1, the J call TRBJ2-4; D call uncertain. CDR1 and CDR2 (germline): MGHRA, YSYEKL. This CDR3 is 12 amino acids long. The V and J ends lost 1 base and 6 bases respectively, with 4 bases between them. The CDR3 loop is CASSQGTNIQYF. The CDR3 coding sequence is TGCGCCAGCAGCCAAGGGACAAACATTCAGTACTTC.

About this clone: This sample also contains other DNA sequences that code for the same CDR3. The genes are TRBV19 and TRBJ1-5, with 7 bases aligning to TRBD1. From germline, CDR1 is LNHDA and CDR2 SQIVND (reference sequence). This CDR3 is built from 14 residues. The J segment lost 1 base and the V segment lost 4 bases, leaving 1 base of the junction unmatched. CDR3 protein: CASSTTGSNQPQHF. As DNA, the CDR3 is TGTGCCAGTAGTACGACAGGGAGCAATCAGCCCCAGCATTTT. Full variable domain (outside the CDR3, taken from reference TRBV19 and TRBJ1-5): DGGITQSPKYLFRKEGQNVTLSCEQNLNHDAMYWYRQDPGQGLRLIYYSQIVNDFQKGDIAEGYSVSREKKESFPLTVTSAQKNPTAFYLCASSTTGSNQPQHFGDGTRLSIL.

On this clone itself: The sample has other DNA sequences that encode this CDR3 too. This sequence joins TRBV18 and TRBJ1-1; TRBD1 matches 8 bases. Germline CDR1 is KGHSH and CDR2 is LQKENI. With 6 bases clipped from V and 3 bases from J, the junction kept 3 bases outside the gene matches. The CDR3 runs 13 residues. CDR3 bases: TGTGCCAGCTCCCAGACAGGGGACACTGAAGCTTTCTTT. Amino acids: CASSQTGDTEAFF.

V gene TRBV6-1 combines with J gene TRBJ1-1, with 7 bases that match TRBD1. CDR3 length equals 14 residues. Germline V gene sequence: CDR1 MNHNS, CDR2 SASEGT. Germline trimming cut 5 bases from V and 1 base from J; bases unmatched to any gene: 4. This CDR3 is CASSRQGRNTEAFF. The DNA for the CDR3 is TGTGCCAGCAGTCGACAGGGAAGGAACACTGAAGCTTTCTTT.

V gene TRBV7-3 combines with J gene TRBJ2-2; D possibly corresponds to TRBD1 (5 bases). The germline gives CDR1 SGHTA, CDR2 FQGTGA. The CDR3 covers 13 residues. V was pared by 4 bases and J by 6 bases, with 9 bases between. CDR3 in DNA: TGTGCCAGCAGCTCGCAGGGCGCCGGGGAGCTGTTTTTT. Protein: CASSSQGAGELFF.

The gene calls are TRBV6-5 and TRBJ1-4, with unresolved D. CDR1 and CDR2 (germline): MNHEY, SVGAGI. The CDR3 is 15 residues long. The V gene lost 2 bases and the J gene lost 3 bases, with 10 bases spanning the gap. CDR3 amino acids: CASSYDRTPNEKLFF. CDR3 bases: TGTGCCAGCAGTTACGACCGCACTCCTAATGAAAAACTGTTTTTT.

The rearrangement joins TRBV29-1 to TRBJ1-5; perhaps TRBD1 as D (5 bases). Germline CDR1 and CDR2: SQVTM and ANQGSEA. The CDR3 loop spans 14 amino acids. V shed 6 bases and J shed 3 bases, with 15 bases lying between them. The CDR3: CSVARDDINQPQHF. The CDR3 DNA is TGCAGCGTCGCCCGGGACGACATCAATCAGCCCCAGCATTTT.

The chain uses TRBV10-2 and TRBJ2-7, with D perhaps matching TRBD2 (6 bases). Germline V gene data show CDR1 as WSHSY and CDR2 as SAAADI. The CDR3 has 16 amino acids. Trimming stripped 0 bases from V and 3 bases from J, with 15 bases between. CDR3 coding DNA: TGCGCCAGCAGTGAGTCCACATCGTTGGGGGGCTACGAGCAGTACTTC. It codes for CASSESTSLGGYEQYF.

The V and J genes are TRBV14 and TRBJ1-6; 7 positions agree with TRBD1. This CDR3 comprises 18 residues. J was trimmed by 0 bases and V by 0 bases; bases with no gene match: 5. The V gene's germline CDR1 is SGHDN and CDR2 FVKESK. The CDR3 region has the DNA TGTGCCAGCAGCCAAGAGGGACAGCTGAGCTCCTATAATTCACCCCTCCACTTT. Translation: CASSQEGQLSSYNSPLHF.

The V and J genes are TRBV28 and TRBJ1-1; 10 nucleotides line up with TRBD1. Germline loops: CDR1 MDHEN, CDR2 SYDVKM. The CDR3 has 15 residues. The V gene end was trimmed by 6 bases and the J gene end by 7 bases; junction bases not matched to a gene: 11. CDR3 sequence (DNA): TGTGCCAGCAGAACAACCGGGACAGGGGTCGGTGAAGCTTTCTTT. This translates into CASRTTGTGVGEAFF. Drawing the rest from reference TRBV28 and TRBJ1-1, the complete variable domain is DVKVTQSSRYLVKRTGEKVFLECVQDMDHENMFWYRQDPGLGLRLIYFSYDVKMKEKGDIPEGYSVSREKKERFSLILESASTNQTSMYLCASRTTGTGVGEAFFGQGTRLTVV.

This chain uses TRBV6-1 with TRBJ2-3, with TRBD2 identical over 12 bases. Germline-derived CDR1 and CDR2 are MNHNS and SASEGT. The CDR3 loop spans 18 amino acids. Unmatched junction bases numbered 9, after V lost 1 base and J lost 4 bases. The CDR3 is CASSEDISTSGSADTQYF. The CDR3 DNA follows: TGTGCCAGCAGTGAAGATATCTCGACTAGCGGGAGCGCAGATACGCAGTATTTT.